This T cell receptor beta chain stems from a study of glioma-infiltrating T cells after dendritic cell vaccination. Primers: 60 V beta forward and 13 J beta reverse. TCRdb's table, derived via immunoSEQ multiplex PCR, lists solely in-frame clones and lacks some. The sample has tens of thousands of clones, approximately 85% seen once. This clone was counted a few times. Patients had residual fresh-frozen tumor tissue and more than two years of survival data. No glioblastoma patient carried an isocitrate dehydrogenase mutation. This sample comprised blood, obtained before dendritic cell vaccination. The receptor was isolated from a human donor with glioblastoma.

The CDR3 DNA is TGTGCCAGCAGCAATAACTCGGCGGGACCGCCGTATGGCTACACCTTC. This gives the protein CASSNNSAGPPYGYTF. V is TRBV21-1 and J is TRBJ1-2. TRBV21-1 is classified as a pseudogene. CDR3 length: 16 amino acids.